This T cell receptor (beta chain) was sequenced during a study of T cells in Graves' hyperthyroidism and ophthalmopathy. Over 18 months, lack of ophthalmopathy progression marked Graves' hyperthyroidism as stable. This CDR3 contains 15 residues. Germline V gives CDR1 SGHTA, CDR2 FQGNSA. Amplified TCR beta CDR3 regions derived from RNA transcripts. An initial round of RT-PCR targeting the TCR CDR3 relied on the HTBI primer set. TCRdb ran MiXCR on the multiplex PCR reads and lists one entry per CDR3 protein. Among hundreds of thousands of distinct CDR3 sequences listed, 35% to 40% were seen once. With regard to this clonotype: One end of the junction does not line up with germline, which may come from a read error.

The sequenced sample was blood. The J gene is TRBJ1-2, the V gene TRBV7-2, with TRBD1 identical over 9 bases. The sequence came from a man between 18 and 29 years old with Graves' hyperthyroidism. For the CDR3, the DNA is TGTGCCAGCAGCTTAGGGGGACAGGGTGGCTATGACTACACCTTC. Protein: CASSLGGQGGYDYTF.